This is a list of T cell receptor beta chains from one sample in a study of control samples from healthy donors and cancer patients. Sequencing was performed with immunoSEQ multiplex PCR; in TCRdb, only in-frame clones are kept and a portion is missing. This sample has around 140,000 clones, with about 90% found just once. The sample taken for sequencing was blood. All receptors come from a man younger than 35 in good health. CDR3s include the opening cysteine and the closing phenylalanine or tryptophan. A D gene is named only where the DNA matches it firmly. The size entry is marked missing in some rows and otherwise reads once, few, many or a size class.

v_gene: TRBV6-2/TRBV6-3
d_gene: -
len: 14
abundance: -
j_gene: TRBJ1-2
CDR3aa: CASSWDQGYYGYTF
CDR3nt: TGTGCCAGCAGTTGGGATCAGGGGTACTATGGCTACACCTTC

v_gene: TRBV3-1/TRBV3-2
d_gene: -
len: 14
abundance: -
j_gene: TRBJ2-3
CDR3aa: CASSPPGPRDTQYF
CDR3nt: TGTGCCAGCAGCCCTCCGGGACCGAGAGATACGCAGTATTTT

v_gene: TRBV13
d_gene: TRBD1
len: 14
abundance: -
j_gene: TRBJ2-5
CDR3aa: CASSSTGGRETQYF
CDR3nt: TGTGCCAGCAGCTCGACAGGGGGCCGGGAGACCCAGTACTTC

v_gene: TRBV20-1
d_gene: -
len: 14
abundance: few
j_gene: TRBJ1-5
CDR3aa: CSASLGRSNQPQHF
CDR3nt: TGCAGTGCTAGTCTGGGCAGGAGCAATCAGCCCCAGCATTTT

v_gene: TRBV6-5
d_gene: -
len: 14
abundance: -
j_gene: TRBJ2-2
CDR3aa: CASSFRGGAGELFF
CDR3nt: TGTGCCAGCAGTTTCAGGGGAGGGGCCGGGGAGCTGTTTTTT

v_gene: TRBV7-2
d_gene: -
len: 15
abundance: -
j_gene: TRBJ2-1
CDR3aa: CASSLGAGSPNEQFF
CDR3nt: TGTGCCAGCAGCTTAGGGGCGGGTTCACCCAATGAGCAGTTCTTC

v_gene: TRBV6-1
d_gene: -
len: 14
abundance: -
j_gene: TRBJ1-5
CDR3aa: CASSEARVDQPQHF
CDR3nt: TGTGCCAGCAGTGAAGCGCGAGTGGATCAGCCCCAGCATTTT

v_gene: TRBV5-6
d_gene: -
len: 17
abundance: -
j_gene: TRBJ2-3
CDR3aa: CASSLMCGGPCADTQYF
CDR3nt: TGTGCCAGCAGCTTGATGTGCGGGGGCCCGTGCGCAGATACGCAGTATTTT

v_gene: TRBV7-2
d_gene: -
len: 13
abundance: -
j_gene: TRBJ2-3
CDR3aa: CASSFASTDTQYF
CDR3nt: TGTGCCAGCAGCTTTGCTAGCACAGATACGCAGTATTTT

v_gene: TRBV4-1
d_gene: TRBD2
len: 16
abundance: -
j_gene: TRBJ2-5
CDR3aa: CASSPLAGGPQETQYF
CDR3nt: TGCGCCAGCAGCCCACTAGCGGGGGGGCCCCAAGAGACCCAGTACTTC

v_gene: TRBV11-1
d_gene: -
len: 14
abundance: once
j_gene: TRBJ2-7
CDR3aa: CASSLLSGGDEQYF
CDR3nt: TGTGCCAGCAGCTTGCTTAGCGGCGGGGACGAGCAGTACTTC

v_gene: TRBV5-4
d_gene: -
len: 13
abundance: -
j_gene: TRBJ1-1
CDR3aa: CASSFGRATEAFF
CDR3nt: TGTGCCAGCAGCTTTGGCAGGGCCACTGAAGCTTTCTTT

v_gene: TRBV28
d_gene: TRBD1
len: 16
abundance: once
j_gene: TRBJ2-7
CDR3aa: CASRPPEGQGSYEQYF
CDR3nt: TGTGCCAGCAGGCCCCCCGAGGGACAGGGCTCCTACGAGCAGTACTTC

v_gene: TRBV3-1/TRBV3-2
d_gene: -
len: 15
abundance: once
j_gene: TRBJ2-5
CDR3aa: CASSQVGARRETQYF
CDR3nt: TGTGCCAGCAGCCAGGTGGGGGCGAGGCGAGAGACCCAGTACTTC

v_gene: TRBV6-2/TRBV6-3
d_gene: -
len: 14
abundance: -
j_gene: TRBJ1-1
CDR3aa: CASSSLGWGTEAFF
CDR3nt: TGTGCCAGCAGTTCCCTGGGCTGGGGTACTGAAGCTTTCTTT

v_gene: TRBV30
d_gene: -
len: 15
abundance: -
j_gene: TRBJ2-6
CDR3aa: CAWSLTGHGANVLTF
CDR3nt: TGTGCCTGGAGTCTTACAGGGCATGGGGCCAACGTCCTGACTTTC

v_gene: TRBV25-1
d_gene: TRBD1
len: 17
abundance: -
j_gene: TRBJ1-4
CDR3aa: CASSALTGTGGSKKLFF
CDR3nt: TGTGCCAGCAGTGCCCTAACCGGGACAGGGGGCTCGAAAAAACTGTTTTTT

v_gene: TRBV6-5
d_gene: TRBD1
len: 14
abundance: -
j_gene: TRBJ1-3
CDR3aa: CASSDDRVGNTIYF
CDR3nt: TGTGCCAGCAGCGACGACAGGGTTGGAAACACCATATATTTT

v_gene: TRBV20-1
d_gene: TRBD1
len: 11
abundance: -
j_gene: TRBJ1-2
CDR3aa: CSATGQGWYTF
CDR3nt: TGCAGTGCTACGGGACAGGGTTGGTACACCTTC

v_gene: TRBV19
d_gene: TRBD1
len: 14
abundance: -
j_gene: TRBJ2-7
CDR3aa: CASSTETGYDEQYF
CDR3nt: TGTGCCAGTAGTACGGAGACAGGGTATGACGAGCAGTACTTC

v_gene: TRBV6-1
d_gene: -
len: 14
abundance: -
j_gene: TRBJ1-2
CDR3aa: CASSEWGHDYGYTF
CDR3nt: TGTGCCAGCAGTGAGTGGGGGCACGACTATGGCTACACCTTC

v_gene: TRBV9
d_gene: -
len: 13
abundance: -
j_gene: TRBJ2-7
CDR3aa: CASSGGTPYEQYF
CDR3nt: TGTGCCAGCAGCGGAGGGACCCCCTACGAGCAGTACTTC

v_gene: TRBV6-5
d_gene: -
len: 14
abundance: -
j_gene: TRBJ1-5
CDR3aa: CASSNPGLPFLQHF
CDR3nt: TGTGCCAGCAGTAACCCCGGGCTCCCCTTCTTACAGCATTTT

v_gene: TRBV2
d_gene: -
len: 16
abundance: once
j_gene: TRBJ2-7
CDR3aa: CASSEVRERAYYEQYF
CDR3nt: TGTGCCAGCAGTGAGGTGCGCGAGCGGGCATACTACGAGCAGTACTTC

v_gene: TRBV30
d_gene: TRBD1
len: 14
abundance: -
j_gene: TRBJ1-2
CDR3aa: CAFTSDRNDYGYTF
CDR3nt: TGTGCCTTTACTTCGGACAGGAACGATTATGGCTACACCTTC